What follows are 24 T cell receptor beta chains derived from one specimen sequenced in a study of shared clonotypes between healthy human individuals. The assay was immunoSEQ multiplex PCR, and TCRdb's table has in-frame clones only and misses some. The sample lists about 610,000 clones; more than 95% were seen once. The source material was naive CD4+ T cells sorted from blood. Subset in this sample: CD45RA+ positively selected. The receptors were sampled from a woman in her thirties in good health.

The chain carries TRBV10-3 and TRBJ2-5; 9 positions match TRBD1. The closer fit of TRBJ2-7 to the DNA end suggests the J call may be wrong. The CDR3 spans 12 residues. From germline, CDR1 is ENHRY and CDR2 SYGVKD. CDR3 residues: CAISEDRGEQYF. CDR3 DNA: TGTGCCATCAGCGAGGACAGGGGCGAGCAGTACTTC.

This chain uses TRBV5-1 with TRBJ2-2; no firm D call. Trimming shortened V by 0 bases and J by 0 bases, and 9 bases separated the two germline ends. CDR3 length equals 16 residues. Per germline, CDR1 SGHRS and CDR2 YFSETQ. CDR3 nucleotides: TGCGCCAGCAGCTTGGACTCCAGGTCGAACACCGGGGAGCTGTTTTTT. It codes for CASSLDSRSNTGELFF.

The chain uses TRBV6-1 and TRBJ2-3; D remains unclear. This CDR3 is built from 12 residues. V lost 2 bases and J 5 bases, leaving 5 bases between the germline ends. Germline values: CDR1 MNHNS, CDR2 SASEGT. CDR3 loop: CASSERGDTQYF. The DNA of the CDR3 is TGTGCCAGCAGTGAACGAGGAGATACGCAGTATTTT.

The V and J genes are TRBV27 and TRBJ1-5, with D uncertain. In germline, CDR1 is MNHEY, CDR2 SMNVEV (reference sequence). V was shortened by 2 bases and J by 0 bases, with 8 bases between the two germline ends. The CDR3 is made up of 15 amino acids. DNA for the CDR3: TGTGCCAGCAGTTTAGGGTTGTATAGCAATCAGCCCCAGCATTTT. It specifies CASSLGLYSNQPQHF.

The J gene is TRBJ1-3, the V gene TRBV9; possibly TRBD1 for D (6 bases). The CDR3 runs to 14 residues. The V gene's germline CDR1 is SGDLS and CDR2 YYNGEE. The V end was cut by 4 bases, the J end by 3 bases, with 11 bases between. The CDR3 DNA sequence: TGTGCCAGCAGCCCACAGGGTGTTGGAAACACCATATATTTT. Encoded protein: CASSPQGVGNTIYF. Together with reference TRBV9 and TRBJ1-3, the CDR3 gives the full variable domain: DSGVTQTPKHLITATGQRVTLRCSPRSGDLSVYWYQQSLDQGLQFLIQYYNGEERAKGNILERFSAQQFPDLHSELNLSSLELGDSALYFCASSPQGVGNTIYFGEGSWLTVV.

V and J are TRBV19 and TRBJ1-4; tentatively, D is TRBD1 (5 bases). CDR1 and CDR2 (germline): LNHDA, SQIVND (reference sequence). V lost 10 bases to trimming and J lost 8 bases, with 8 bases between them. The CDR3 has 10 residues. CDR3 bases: TGTGCCACGGGACCGGAAAAACTGTTTTTT. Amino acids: CATGPEKLFF. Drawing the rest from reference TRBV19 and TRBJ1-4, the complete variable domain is DGGITQSPKYLFRKEGQNVTLSCEQNLNHDAMYWYRQDPGQGLRLIYYSQIVNDFQKGDIAEGYSVSREKKESFPLTVTSAQKNPTAFYLCATGPEKLFFGSGTQLSVL.

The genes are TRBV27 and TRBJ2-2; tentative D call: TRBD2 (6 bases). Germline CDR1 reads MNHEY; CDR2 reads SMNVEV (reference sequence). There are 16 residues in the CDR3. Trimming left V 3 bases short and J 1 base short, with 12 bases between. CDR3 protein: CASSFGLALNTGELFF. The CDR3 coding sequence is TGTGCCAGCAGTTTTGGGCTAGCGTTGAACACCGGGGAGCTGTTTTTT.

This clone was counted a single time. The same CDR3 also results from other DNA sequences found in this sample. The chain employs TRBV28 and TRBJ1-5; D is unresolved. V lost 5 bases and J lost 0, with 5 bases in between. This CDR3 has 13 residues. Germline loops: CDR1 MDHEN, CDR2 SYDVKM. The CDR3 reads CASSLNSNQPQHF. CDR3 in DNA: TGTGCCAGCAGTCTCAATAGCAATCAGCCCCAGCATTTT.

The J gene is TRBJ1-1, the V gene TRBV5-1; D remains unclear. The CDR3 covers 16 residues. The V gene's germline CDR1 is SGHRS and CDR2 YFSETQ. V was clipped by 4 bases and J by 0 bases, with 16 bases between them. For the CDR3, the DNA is TGCGCCAGCAGCCCCGGTCGGATCTTAATGAACACTGAAGCTTTCTTT. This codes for CASSPGRILMNTEAFF.

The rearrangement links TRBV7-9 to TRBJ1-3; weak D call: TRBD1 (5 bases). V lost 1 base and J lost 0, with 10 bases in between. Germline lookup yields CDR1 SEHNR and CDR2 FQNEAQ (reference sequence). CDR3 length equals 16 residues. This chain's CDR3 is CASSLGAGISGNTIYF. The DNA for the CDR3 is TGTGCCAGCAGCTTAGGGGCAGGGATCTCTGGAAACACCATATATTTT.

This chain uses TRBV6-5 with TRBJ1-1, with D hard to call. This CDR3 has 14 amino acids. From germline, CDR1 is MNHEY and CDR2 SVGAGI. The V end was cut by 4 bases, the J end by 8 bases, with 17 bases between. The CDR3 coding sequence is TGTGCCAGCAGTTCCCCCTGGTCGCCAGCAGAAGCTTTCTTT. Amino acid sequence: CASSSPWSPAEAFF.

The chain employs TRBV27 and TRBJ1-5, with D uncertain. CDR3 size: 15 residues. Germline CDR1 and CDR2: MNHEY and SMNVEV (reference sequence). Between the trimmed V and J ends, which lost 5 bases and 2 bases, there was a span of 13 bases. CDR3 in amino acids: CASSRAAGGNQPQHF. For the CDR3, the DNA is TGTGCCAGCAGTCGCGCCGCTGGGGGCAATCAGCCCCAGCATTTT.

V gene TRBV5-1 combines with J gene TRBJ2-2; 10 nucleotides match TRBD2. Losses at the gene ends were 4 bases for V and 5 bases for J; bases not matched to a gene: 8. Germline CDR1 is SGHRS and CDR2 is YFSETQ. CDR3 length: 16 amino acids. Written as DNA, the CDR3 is TGCGCCAGCAGCCAAGTAGCGGGAGGCGGTACCGGGGAGCTGTTTTTT. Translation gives CASSQVAGGGTGELFF.

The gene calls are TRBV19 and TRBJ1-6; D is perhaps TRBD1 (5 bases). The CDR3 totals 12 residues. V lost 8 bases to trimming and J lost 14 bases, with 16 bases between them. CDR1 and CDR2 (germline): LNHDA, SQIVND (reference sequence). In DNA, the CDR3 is TGTGCCAGTCAGGACAACTTTCGAACCCTCCACTTT. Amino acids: CASQDNFRTLHF.

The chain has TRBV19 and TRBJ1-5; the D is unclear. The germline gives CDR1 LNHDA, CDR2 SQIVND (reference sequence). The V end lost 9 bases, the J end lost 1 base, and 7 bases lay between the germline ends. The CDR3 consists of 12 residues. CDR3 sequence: CASGRSNQPQHF. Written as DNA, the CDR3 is TGTGCCAGCGGACGGAGCAATCAGCCCCAGCATTTT.

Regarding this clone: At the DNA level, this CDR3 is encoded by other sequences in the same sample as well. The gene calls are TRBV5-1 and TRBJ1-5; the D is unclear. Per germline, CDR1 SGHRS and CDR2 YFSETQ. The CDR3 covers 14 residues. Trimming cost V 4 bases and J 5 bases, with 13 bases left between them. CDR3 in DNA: TGCGCCAGCAGCCGAACGGGGTCGGATCAGCCCCAGCATTTT. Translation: CASSRTGSDQPQHF.

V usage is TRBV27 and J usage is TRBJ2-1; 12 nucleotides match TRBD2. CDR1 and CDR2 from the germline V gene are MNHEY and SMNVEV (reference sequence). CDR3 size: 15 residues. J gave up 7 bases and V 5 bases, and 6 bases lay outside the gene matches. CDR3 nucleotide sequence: TGTGCCAGCAGTCGGACTAGCGGGACGTTTAATGAGCAGTTCTTC. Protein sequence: CASSRTSGTFNEQFF.

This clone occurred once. The CDR3 sequence: CASDRGDGETQYF. As DNA, the CDR3 is TGTGCCTCCGACAGGGGTGATGGAGAGACCCAGTACTTC. The V call is TRBV6-1, the J call TRBJ2-5; 8 bases map to TRBD1. Germline V CDR1 and CDR2: MNHNS, SASEGT. V lost 11 bases and J lost 4; bases outside the gene matches: 9. The CDR3 covers 13 residues.

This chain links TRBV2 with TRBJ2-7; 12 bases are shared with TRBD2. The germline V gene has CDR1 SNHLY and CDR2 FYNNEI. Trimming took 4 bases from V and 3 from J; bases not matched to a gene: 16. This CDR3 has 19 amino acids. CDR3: CASSVGKASGRAVIYEQYF. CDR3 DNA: TGTGCCAGCAGTGTCGGGAAGGCTAGCGGGAGGGCAGTAATCTACGAGCAGTACTTC.

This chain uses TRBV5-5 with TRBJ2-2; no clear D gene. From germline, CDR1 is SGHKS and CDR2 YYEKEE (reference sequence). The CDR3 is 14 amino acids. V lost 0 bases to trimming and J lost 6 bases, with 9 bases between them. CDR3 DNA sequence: TGTGCCAGCAGCTTGGTGATAGGGCCCGGGGAGCTGTTTTTT. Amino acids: CASSLVIGPGELFF.

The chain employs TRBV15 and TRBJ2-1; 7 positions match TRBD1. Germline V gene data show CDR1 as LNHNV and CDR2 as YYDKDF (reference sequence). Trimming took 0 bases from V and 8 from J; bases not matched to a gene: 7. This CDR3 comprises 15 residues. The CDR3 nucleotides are TGTGCCACCAGCAGAGATCTGACAGGGAGCGATGAGCAGTTCTTC. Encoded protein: CATSRDLTGSDEQFF.

DNA for the CDR3: TGTGCCAGCAGCGTTAGTGGACGGATAACTGAAGCTTTCTTT. The encoded protein is CASSVSGRITEAFF. This chain connects TRBV9 to TRBJ1-1; D remains ambiguous. The V gene lost 2 bases and the J gene lost 5 bases, with 13 bases spanning the gap. The germline CDR1 and CDR2 sequences are SGDLS and YYNGEE. There are 14 residues in the CDR3. Together with reference TRBV9 and TRBJ1-1, the CDR3 gives the full variable domain: DSGVTQTPKHLITATGQRVTLRCSPRSGDLSVYWYQQSLDQGLQFLIQYYNGEERAKGNILERFSAQQFPDLHSELNLSSLELGDSALYFCASSVSGRITEAFFGQGTRLTVV.

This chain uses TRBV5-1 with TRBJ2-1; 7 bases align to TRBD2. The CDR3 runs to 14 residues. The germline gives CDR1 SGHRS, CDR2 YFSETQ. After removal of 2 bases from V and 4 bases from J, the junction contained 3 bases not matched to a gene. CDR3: CASSLRGEYNEQFF. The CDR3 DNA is TGCGCCAGCAGCTTACGGGGGGAGTACAATGAGCAGTTCTTC.

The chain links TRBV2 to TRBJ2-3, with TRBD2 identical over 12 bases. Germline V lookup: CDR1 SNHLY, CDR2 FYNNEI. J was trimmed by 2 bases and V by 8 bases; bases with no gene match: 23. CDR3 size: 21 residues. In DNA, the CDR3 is TGTGCCAGCCGAAGGACTAGCGGGACCCCCACGCCCGGGGCACACACAGATACGCAGTATTTT. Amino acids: CASRRTSGTPTPGAHTDTQYF.